What follows are 27 T cell receptor beta chains derived from one specimen sequenced in a study of shared clonotypes between healthy human individuals (dated by TCRdb to 2020 to 2022). The library relied on the immunoSEQ multiplex PCR assay. Entries here come from immuneACCESS through TCRdb and include only in-frame sequences with V and J called. Some clones fail to appear in such tables; in the studies checked, an unresolved V gene covers under half of the shortfall, and the cause of the remainder is unknown. This sample has about 680,000 clones in its table, and 55% to 75% of those were observed once. The ten top clones hold under 2% of the sample. Sequenced: memory CD4+ T cells sorted from blood. The cell subset or site label, as the study defines it: CD45RA-negative fraction. All receptors come from a woman aged 25 to 45 in good health.

The chain uses TRBV27 and TRBJ1-1; 9 positions match TRBD1. CDR1 is MNHEY, CDR2 SMNVEV, per germline (reference sequence). The CDR3 extends over 17 amino acids. V was pared by 2 bases and J by 4 bases, with 11 bases of the junction left unmatched. The CDR3 DNA is TGTGCCAGCAGTTTACGCCATACCGGGACAGGGTCCACTGAAGCTTTCTTT. This encodes CASSLRHTGTGSTEAFF.

This rearrangement joins TRBV9 to TRBJ2-1; 13 bases are a match to TRBD2. The CDR3 is 16 residues long. The germline gives CDR1 SGDLS, CDR2 YYNGEE. V gave up 4 bases and J gave up 6 bases; unmatched junction bases: 7. In nucleotides, the CDR3 is TGTGCCAGCAGCCTAACTAGCGGGAGGGCCAGCAATGAGCAGTTCTTC. Translated: CASSLTSGRASNEQFF. The variable domain in full, completed from reference TRBV9 and TRBJ2-1, reads DSGVTQTPKHLITATGQRVTLRCSPRSGDLSVYWYQQSLDQGLQFLIQYYNGEERAKGNILERFSAQQFPDLHSELNLSSLELGDSALYFCASSLTSGRASNEQFFGPGTRLTVL.

The chain has TRBV6-1 and TRBJ1-5; D remains ambiguous. The CDR3 spans 12 residues. The germline CDR1 and CDR2 sequences are MNHNS and SASEGT. The V end was cut by 7 bases, the J end by 2 bases, with 6 bases between. CDR3 protein: CASIGRNQPQHF. The CDR3 DNA reads as TGTGCCAGCATTGGCCGCAATCAGCCCCAGCATTTT.

The V and J genes are TRBV5-4 and TRBJ2-1; TRBD1 is a possible D gene (6 bases). The CDR3 covers 15 residues. Germline-derived CDR1 and CDR2 are SGHNT and YYREEE (reference sequence). V lost 4 bases to trimming and J lost 0 bases, with 11 bases between them. The DNA of the CDR3 is TGTGCCAGCAGCGCCACAGGGAGCTCCTACAATGAGCAGTTCTTC. Protein: CASSATGSSYNEQFF.

The chain joins TRBV7-2 to TRBJ1-1; no reliable D call. The CDR3 extends over 15 amino acids. CDR1 and CDR2 (germline): SGHTA, FQGNSA. Trimming pared 5 bases from V and 1 base from J, leaving 14 bases between. CDR3 loop: CASSRSPWENTEAFF. CDR3 nucleotides: TGTGCCAGCAGCCGTAGTCCGTGGGAGAACACTGAAGCTTTCTTT.

The J gene is TRBJ2-4, the V gene TRBV11-2; D unclear. This CDR3 contains 14 residues. Germline V gives CDR1 SGHAT, CDR2 FQNNGV. Trimming took off 1 base at V and 1 base at J, with 5 bases between the two ends. CDR3 sequence: CASSLGTAKNIQYF. In DNA form, the CDR3 reads TGTGCCAGCAGCTTAGGGACGGCCAAAAACATTCAGTACTTC.

This clone was observed a few times. The chain recombines TRBV28 with TRBJ1-1, with D maybe TRBD1 (5 bases). V lost 6 bases to trimming and J lost 6 bases, with 14 bases between them. Germline-derived CDR1 and CDR2 are MDHEN and SYDVKM. There are 13 residues in the CDR3. CDR3: CASRSRVQAEAFF. The CDR3 bases are TGTGCCAGCAGAAGCAGGGTTCAAGCTGAAGCTTTCTTT. The full variable domain, completed using reference TRBV28 and TRBJ1-1, is DVKVTQSSRYLVKRTGEKVFLECVQDMDHENMFWYRQDPGLGLRLIYFSYDVKMKEKGDIPEGYSVSREKKERFSLILESASTNQTSMYLCASRSRVQAEAFFGQGTRLTVV.

Many counts were recorded for this clone. Distinct nucleotide sequences in the sample also encode this CDR3. The rearrangement joins TRBV7-2 to TRBJ2-1; D uncertain. Trimming shortened V by 3 bases and J by 1 base, and 7 bases separated the two germline ends. There are 14 residues in the CDR3. The germline V gene has CDR1 SGHTA and CDR2 FQGNSA. The CDR3 is CASSFSSSYNEQFF. CDR3 DNA sequence: TGTGCCAGCAGCTTTAGCAGTTCCTACAATGAGCAGTTCTTC.

V usage is TRBV7-8 and J usage is TRBJ2-1; 9 nucleotides line up with TRBD1. The CDR3 length is 15 residues. Germline CDR1 SGHVS, CDR2 FQNEAQ. With 6 bases clipped from V and 10 bases from J, the junction kept 13 bases outside the gene matches. The CDR3: CASSSTGTGSREQFF. The CDR3 coding sequence is TGTGCCAGCAGTTCAACCGGGACAGGGTCTAGGGAGCAGTTCTTC.

V is TRBV5-1 and J is TRBJ1-3; D is possibly TRBD1 (5 bases). Trimming took 2 bases from V and 0 from J, leaving 12 bases between them. The germline CDR1 and CDR2 sequences are SGHRS and YFSETQ. The CDR3 loop spans 16 amino acids. The CDR3 here is CASSFGGQLSGNTIYF. CDR3 bases: TGCGCCAGCAGCTTCGGGGGTCAACTCTCTGGAAACACCATATATTTT.

This sequence joins TRBV28 and TRBJ2-1; 10 bases align to TRBD2. Germline V CDR1 and CDR2: MDHEN, SYDVKM. After removal of 2 bases from V and 4 bases from J, the junction contained 17 bases not matched to a gene. This CDR3 is 20 amino acids long. This CDR3 is CASSLVFSGLAGATYNEQFF. The CDR3 DNA reads TGTGCCAGCAGTTTAGTGTTTTCGGGGCTAGCGGGAGCCACGTACAATGAGCAGTTCTTC.

This rearrangement joins TRBV18 to TRBJ1-2, with 10 bases matching TRBD1. Germline V gene sequence: CDR1 KGHSH, CDR2 LQKENI. The CDR3 extends over 14 amino acids. V was pared by 2 bases and J by 6 bases, with 3 bases of the junction left unmatched. The CDR3 reads CASSPSGQGDGYTF. The CDR3 DNA sequence: TGTGCCAGCTCACCAAGCGGACAGGGGGATGGCTACACCTTC.

This clone was detected only a few times. The rearrangement links TRBV6-1 to TRBJ2-7; 8 bases are a match to TRBD1. The CDR3 is 14 residues long. CDR1 is MNHNS and CDR2 is SASEGT in the germline V gene. Losses at the gene ends were 2 bases for V and 7 bases for J; bases not matched to a gene: 7. DNA for the CDR3: TGTGCCAGCAGTGAATTGGACAGGGTGATGGAGCAGTACTTC. This codes for CASSELDRVMEQYF.

This clone was seen a few times. This chain uses TRBV19 with TRBJ2-7, with a tentative D call TRBD1 (6 bases). The CDR3 is 15 amino acids. V lost 4 bases and J lost 6, with 19 bases in between. Per the germline V gene, CDR1 is LNHDA and CDR2 is SQIVND (reference sequence). Here the CDR3 DNA reads TGTGCCAGTAGTACAGAAACAGGGTCATATGGCGAGCAGTACTTC. It yields the protein CASSTETGSYGEQYF.

This chain links TRBV19 with TRBJ1-1; 8 bases match TRBD1. The CDR3 loop spans 14 amino acids. The germline V gene has CDR1 LNHDA and CDR2 SQIVND (reference sequence). J gave up 4 bases and V 5 bases, and 6 bases lay outside the gene matches. The CDR3: CASSPGGATTEAFF. For the CDR3, the DNA is TGTGCCAGTAGTCCAGGGGGCGCGACCACTGAAGCTTTCTTT.

On this clone: Other nucleotide sequences from this sample produce the same CDR3. The gene calls are TRBV5-1 and TRBJ2-1; D is undetermined. Germline V lookup: CDR1 SGHRS, CDR2 YFSETQ. This CDR3 is 15 amino acids long. V lost 0 bases, J lost 2 bases, and 9 bases lay in between. CDR3 sequence: CASSLDTSTYNEQFF. The CDR3 region has the DNA TGCGCCAGCAGCTTGGATACGTCTACCTACAATGAGCAGTTCTTC.

This sequence joins TRBV15 and TRBJ2-7; perhaps D is TRBD1 or TRBD2 (5 bases each). This CDR3 is built from 17 residues. Germline-derived CDR1 and CDR2 are LNHNV and YYDKDF (reference sequence). V was shortened by 3 bases and J by 7 bases, with 25 bases between the two germline ends. The chain's CDR3 is CATSREWSGTGLLEQYF. Here the CDR3 DNA reads TGTGCCACCAGCAGGGAATGGTCCGGGACGGGCCTATTAGAGCAGTACTTC.

The J gene is TRBJ2-7, the V gene TRBV5-4; possibly TRBD2 for D (5 bases). The CDR3 extends over 14 amino acids. The germline V and J ends were trimmed by 2 bases and 2 bases, with 11 bases remaining between them. The V gene's germline CDR1 is SGHNT and CDR2 YYREEE (reference sequence). CDR3 DNA: TGTGCCAGCAGCTTAAGGGAGCCCCCCTACGAGCAGTACTTC. Amino acids: CASSLREPPYEQYF.

V usage is TRBV7-8 and J usage is TRBJ2-2; 8 bases are a match to TRBD2. Trimming cost V 3 bases and J 5 bases; bases outside gene matches: 2. The CDR3 sequence is 14 residues long. Germline CDR1 reads SGHVS; CDR2 reads FQNEAQ. CDR3 sequence: CASSFREGTGELFF. The CDR3, as DNA: TGTGCCAGCAGCTTCCGGGAGGGTACCGGGGAGCTGTTTTTT.

This chain links TRBV28 with TRBJ1-2; D not certain. The germline gives CDR1 MDHEN, CDR2 SYDVKM. CDR3 length: 18 residues. Trimming removed 7 bases from V and 0 bases from J, with 24 bases in between. The CDR3 DNA reads as TGTGCCAGCACATCCTTCGGCGGGCCGGACCTAACTAACTATGGCTACACCTTC. It specifies CASTSFGGPDLTNYGYTF.

The rearrangement joins TRBV11-2 to TRBJ2-1, with 8 bases matching TRBD2. CDR1 and CDR2 (germline): SGHAT, FQNNGV. Unmatched junction bases numbered 16, after V lost 4 bases and J lost 8 bases. The CDR3 consists of 17 residues. CDR3 DNA sequence: TGTGCCAGCAGCTCCATCCGTGGGCGGGAGGTTAACCATGAGCAGTTCTTC. Translating it yields CASSSIRGREVNHEQFF. Supplemented by reference TRBV11-2 and TRBJ2-1, the full variable domain reads EAGVAQSPRYKIIEKRQSVAFWCNPISGHATLYWYQQILGQGPKLLIQFQNNGVVDDSQLPKDRFSAERLKGVDSTLKIQPAKLEDSAVYLCASSSIRGREVNHEQFFGPGTRLTVL.

CDR3 amino acids: CASSPRGVVAGVCRHEQYF. The CDR3 nucleotides read TGTGCCAGCAGCCCCCGCGGGGTAGTAGCGGGAGTATGCCGGCACGAGCAGTACTTC. This chain uses TRBV7-4 with TRBJ2-7; 9 nucleotides line up with TRBD2. This CDR3 has 19 residues. Trimming took 5 bases from V and 5 from J; bases not matched to a gene: 22. Germline V gives CDR1 SGHVT, CDR2 SQSDAQ. Filled out from reference TRBV7-4 and TRBJ2-7, the complete variable domain reads GAGVSQSPRYKVAKRGRDVALRCDSISGHVTLYWYRQTLGQGSEVLTYSQSDAQRDKSGRPSGRFSAERPERSVSTLKIQRTEQGDSAVYLCASSPRGVVAGVCRHEQYFGPGTRLTVT.

This CDR3 is CSEYRNNEQFF. The DNA for the CDR3 is TGCAGTGAATACAGAAACAATGAGCAGTTCTTC. The V gene is TRBV20-1, the J gene TRBJ2-1; D is ambiguous. V was clipped by 7 bases and J by 5 bases, with 9 bases between them. The CDR3 is 11 amino acids. Germline lookup yields CDR1 DFQATT and CDR2 SNEGSKA (reference sequence).

Here the CDR3 DNA reads TGTGCCAGCAGTCTGGACCCCCTTTTATACGAGCAGTACTTC. Protein sequence: CASSLDPLLYEQYF. The chain is built from TRBV28 and TRBJ2-7; D is uncertain. The CDR3 spans 14 residues. The germline CDR1 and CDR2 sequences are MDHEN and SYDVKM. With 5 bases removed from V and 4 bases from J, the gap between germline ends came to 15 bases.

This clone was seen a single time. A much larger clone differs by one base, so this may be a read error. The chain employs TRBV7-9 and TRBJ2-3, with unresolved D. The CDR3 spans 12 residues. Germline V gene lookup returns CDR1 SEHNR and CDR2 FQNEAQ (reference sequence). V dropped 1 base and J dropped 4 bases, with 3 bases sitting between them. The CDR3 reads CASSLGPDTQYF. The CDR3 DNA sequence: TGTGCCAGCAGCTTAGGGCCAGATACGCAGTATTTT.

The chain uses TRBV28 and TRBJ2-7; D possibly corresponds to TRBD1 (5 bases). Germline V gene sequence: CDR1 MDHEN, CDR2 SYDVKM. Trimming removed 6 bases at V and 0 bases at J, with 12 bases between. This CDR3 comprises 14 residues. CDR3 sequence reads: CASRIQESSYEQYF. The CDR3 DNA is TGTGCCAGCAGGATACAGGAGAGCTCCTACGAGCAGTACTTC.

The rearrangement joins TRBV28 to TRBJ2-3; a possible D gene is TRBD1 (6 bases). Between the trimmed V and J ends, which lost 8 bases and 2 bases, there was a span of 11 bases. This CDR3 is 13 amino acids long. Per germline, CDR1 MDHEN and CDR2 SYDVKM. CDR3 loop: CASWGPFTDTQYF. DNA for the CDR3: TGTGCCAGCTGGGGGCCATTCACAGATACGCAGTATTTT.